The 28 T cell receptor beta chains below were found in one sample sequenced in a study of cytomegalovirus exposure and HLA in healthy donors. Primers included in the PCR were 60 Vbeta and 13 Jbeta primers. Generated by immunoSEQ multiplex PCR, the TCRdb table keeps only in-frame clones and is missing some. The sample features 65,000 to 85,000 clones, with approximately 2.4% in its top ten. Sequencing input: PBMCs. These receptors were obtained from a female donor in good health and CMV-seropositive.

V and J are TRBV30 and TRBJ1-5; D not resolved. The germline V and J ends were trimmed by 1 base and 0 bases, with 19 bases remaining between them. This CDR3 comprises 18 residues. Germline CDR1 and CDR2: GTSNPN and SVGIG (reference sequence). As DNA, the CDR3 is TGTGCCTGGAGTGGTGGGTTGTCGAGAGGGCTTAGCAATCAGCCCCAGCATTTT. It encodes CAWSGGLSRGLSNQPQHF. The variable domain in full, completed from reference TRBV30 and TRBJ1-5, reads SQTIHQWPATLVQPVGSPLSLECTVEGTSNPNLYWYRQAAGRGLQLLFYSVGIGQISSEVPQNLSASRPQDRQFILSSKKLLLSDSGFYLCAWSGGLSRGLSNQPQHFGDGTRLSIL.

The chain has TRBV5-1 and TRBJ2-4; D is unresolved. V gave up 0 bases and J gave up 0 bases, with 13 bases separating them. The CDR3 runs to 17 residues. CDR1 and CDR2 (germline): SGHRS, YFSETQ. The DNA for the CDR3 is TGCGCCAGCAGCTTGGGAGTGACATCGATAGCCAAAAACATTCAGTACTTC. Its translation: CASSLGVTSIAKNIQYF.

The chain joins TRBV6-5 to TRBJ2-6; D possibly corresponds to TRBD1 (5 bases). This CDR3 contains 15 residues. Germline V gene sequence: CDR1 MNHEY, CDR2 SVGAGI. Trimming took off 5 bases at V and 3 bases at J, with 11 bases between the two ends. CDR3 amino acids: CASSITGYGANVLTF. The CDR3 DNA sequence: TGTGCCAGCAGTATTACAGGCTATGGGGCCAACGTCCTGACTTTC.

Notes on this clone: One end of the junction is discordant with germline, which a read error may explain. The CDR3 DNA sequence: TGTGCCATCAGTCAAGGCGGGTCTCTAATCTTC. Protein sequence: CAISQGGSLIF. This chain uses TRBV10-3 with TRBJ1-2; D gene ambiguous. Germline V lookup: CDR1 ENHRY, CDR2 SYGVKD. This CDR3 is built from 11 residues.

The chain joins TRBV4-3 to TRBJ1-2, with 7 bases identical to TRBD1. V shed 0 bases, J shed 8 bases, and the junction held 6 bases outside the gene matches. This CDR3 is built from 14 residues. Germline values: CDR1 LGHNA, CDR2 YSLEER. The CDR3 DNA follows: TGCGCCAGCAGCCAAGATCGACAGGGAAACGGCTACACCTTC. It codes for CASSQDRQGNGYTF.

This sequence joins TRBV4-3 and TRBJ2-1; a weak D match, TRBD1 (5 bases). Trimming took off 0 bases at V and 9 bases at J, with 9 bases between the two ends. Germline assignment: CDR1 LGHNA and CDR2 YSLEER. CDR3 size: 13 residues. The CDR3 region is CASSQEGRTEQFF. The CDR3, as DNA: TGCGCCAGCAGCCAAGAGGGGCGGACTGAGCAGTTCTTC.

The chain carries TRBV4-3 and TRBJ1-4; 9 bases align to TRBD1. Germline CDR1 and CDR2: LGHNA and YSLEER. V lost 4 bases and J lost 7; bases outside the gene matches: 7. The CDR3 spans 15 residues. The CDR3 reads CASSRNTGGIEKLFF. The DNA of the CDR3 is TGCGCCAGCAGCCGGAATACAGGGGGCATTGAAAAACTGTTTTTT.

V usage is TRBV27 and J usage is TRBJ2-7; a possible D gene is TRBD2 (5 bases). The V end lost 6 bases, the J end lost 1 base, and 10 bases lay between the germline ends. The CDR3 extends over 13 amino acids. CDR1 and CDR2 from the germline V gene are MNHEY and SMNVEV (reference sequence). DNA for the CDR3: TGTGCCAGCAGCCGCACTAGGTCCTACGAGCAGTACTTC. It yields the protein CASSRTRSYEQYF.

The gene calls are TRBV13 and TRBJ1-4; D is perhaps TRBD1 (6 bases). Germline assignment: CDR1 PRHDT and CDR2 FYEKMQ (reference sequence). The CDR3 is 15 amino acids. Trimming pared 0 bases from V and 8 bases from J, leaving 13 bases between. Written as DNA, the CDR3 is TGTGCCAGCAGCTTAGGAACAGGGATTCAGGAAAAACTGTTTTTT. Protein sequence: CASSLGTGIQEKLFF.

The chain combines TRBV5-4 with TRBJ2-2, with a weak D call TRBD2 (7 bases). The germline V gene encodes CDR1 SGHNT and CDR2 YYREEE (reference sequence). V dropped 0 bases and J dropped 2 bases, with 11 bases sitting between them. The CDR3 contains 16 residues. In DNA, the CDR3 is TGTGCCAGCAGCTTGGGGGGAGGGGGAAACACCGGGGAGCTGTTTTTT. Translation gives CASSLGGGGNTGELFF.

The gene calls are TRBV19 and TRBJ2-7; 12 positions agree with TRBD2. This CDR3 contains 14 residues. After removal of 3 bases from V and 3 bases from J, the junction contained 0 bases not matched to a gene. Germline CDR1 and CDR2: LNHDA and SQIVND (reference sequence). The CDR3 DNA reads as TGTGCCAGTAGTATGACTAGCGGGGGCTACGAGCAGTACTTC. Encoded protein: CASSMTSGGYEQYF.

The chain uses TRBV7-9 and TRBJ1-1; unclear D gene. This CDR3 has 14 amino acids. Germline V gives CDR1 SEHNR, CDR2 FQNEAQ (reference sequence). V was cut by 1 base and J by 1 base, with 7 bases left in between. The CDR3 spells CASSLEVGNTEAFF. CDR3 bases: TGTGCCAGCAGCTTAGAAGTCGGGAACACTGAAGCTTTCTTT.

The chain couples TRBV7-6 to TRBJ2-2; 12 positions match TRBD2. Germline CDR1 is SGHVS and CDR2 is FNYEAQ. The junction had 10 bases not matched to a gene; V was cut back by 4 bases and J by 7 bases. The CDR3 sequence is 17 residues long. The chain's CDR3 is CASSSGLAGLPGGELFF. For the CDR3, the DNA is TGTGCCAGCAGCTCTGGACTAGCGGGACTGCCGGGCGGGGAGCTGTTTTTT.

The chain couples TRBV15 to TRBJ2-7; D unclear. Trimming took off 0 bases at V and 7 bases at J, with 13 bases between the two ends. The CDR3 is 14 residues long. CDR1 is LNHNV, CDR2 YYDKDF, per germline (reference sequence). CDR3: CATSRDLRAGEQYF. The DNA of the CDR3 is TGTGCCACCAGCAGAGATCTGCGCGCAGGAGAGCAGTACTTC. The full variable domain, its missing parts supplied by reference TRBV15 and TRBJ2-7, is DAMVIQNPRYQVTQFGKPVTLSCSQTLNHNVMYWYQQKSSQAPKLLFHYYDKDFNNEADTPDNFQSRRPNTSFCFLDIRSPGLGDTAMYLCATSRDLRAGEQYFGPGTRLTVT.

This chain links TRBV6-5 with TRBJ2-6; D possibly corresponds to TRBD1 (5 bases). This CDR3 comprises 14 residues. Trimming cost V 6 bases and J 2 bases, with 8 bases left between them. Germline lookup yields CDR1 MNHEY and CDR2 SVGAGI. The CDR3 sequence is CASSSGTGANVLTF. Here the CDR3 DNA reads TGTGCCAGCAGCTCAGGGACTGGGGCCAACGTCCTGACTTTC.

This chain links TRBV19 with TRBJ2-2; 9 positions agree with TRBD1. Germline trimming cut 5 bases from V and 4 bases from J; bases unmatched to any gene: 5. Germline V CDR1 and CDR2: LNHDA, SQIVND (reference sequence). The CDR3 extends over 15 amino acids. CDR3 sequence: CASSPQGARTGELFF. CDR3 DNA: TGTGCCAGTAGTCCACAGGGGGCGCGCACCGGGGAGCTGTTTTTT.

J is TRBJ1-3 and V is TRBV30; TRBD1 is a possible D gene (5 bases). Germline V gives CDR1 GTSNPN, CDR2 SVGIG (reference sequence). V lost 1 base, J lost 7 bases, and 20 bases lay in between. The CDR3 contains 16 residues. The CDR3 here is CAWSARDSSLGNTIYF. The CDR3 bases are TGTGCCTGGAGTGCCCGCGACAGCTCTTTGGGGAACACCATATATTTT.

CDR3 protein: CASSQSNYELAKNIQYF. As DNA, the CDR3 is TGCGCCAGCAGCCAGAGCAACTATGAACTAGCCAAAAACATTCAGTACTTC. The chain has TRBV4-3 and TRBJ2-4, with D unresolved. V shed 3 bases and J shed 0 bases, with 15 bases lying between them. The CDR3 spans 17 residues. CDR1 LGHNA and CDR2 YSLEER come from the germline V gene.

The chain is built from TRBV30 and TRBJ2-3; 8 bases are a match to TRBD2. CDR1 GTSNPN and CDR2 SVGIG come from the germline V gene (reference sequence). With 3 bases clipped from V and 3 bases from J, the junction kept 5 bases outside the gene matches. The CDR3 consists of 14 residues. CDR3 bases: TGTGCCTGGAGGACTACGGGGGGGACAGATACGCAGTATTTT. It codes for CAWRTTGGTDTQYF.

The rearrangement uses TRBV5-6 and TRBJ2-1; 13 bases agree with TRBD2. In germline, CDR1 is SGHDT, CDR2 YYEEEE. Germline trimming cut 0 bases from V and 0 bases from J; bases unmatched to any gene: 0. CDR3 length: 17 residues. The CDR3 nucleotides are TGTGCCAGCAGCTTGGGGACTAGCGGGAGCTCCTACAATGAGCAGTTCTTC. Its protein product is CASSLGTSGSSYNEQFF.

V usage is TRBV29-1 and J usage is TRBJ1-2; TRBD1 matches 11 bases. J gave up 5 bases and V 3 bases, and 11 bases lay outside the gene matches. The CDR3 extends over 16 amino acids. Germline V gives CDR1 SQVTM, CDR2 ANQGSEA. CDR3 DNA: TGCAGCGTTGAGAGGACAGGGGGCAAGGAGGTTTATGGCTACACCTTC. Protein product: CSVERTGGKEVYGYTF.

The chain has TRBV4-2 and TRBJ1-4; D is undetermined. V dropped 0 bases and J dropped 7 bases, with 15 bases sitting between them. Germline lookup yields CDR1 LGHNA and CDR2 YNFKEQ. This CDR3 has 16 amino acids. CDR3 protein: CASSQDLARLGEKLFF. The DNA of the CDR3 is TGTGCCAGCAGCCAAGATCTGGCCCGCCTTGGTGAAAAACTGTTTTTT.

The CDR3 DNA reads as TGTGCCATCAGTGGAACAGCGGACACTGAAGCTTTCTTT. This sequence encodes CAISGTADTEAFF. This chain uses TRBV10-3 with TRBJ1-1; D is unclear. Trimming took 4 bases from V and 3 from J, leaving 9 bases between them. The V gene's germline CDR1 is ENHRY and CDR2 SYGVKD. This CDR3 has 13 residues.

This sequence joins TRBV7-9 and TRBJ1-2, with D possibly TRBD1 on 6 matching bases. The CDR3 runs to 13 residues. Deletions cut 0 bases from V and 6 bases from J, with 8 bases between. Germline V gene lookup returns CDR1 SEHNR and CDR2 FQNEAQ (reference sequence). CDR3 protein: CASSLAGGDGYTF. CDR3 bases: TGTGCCAGCAGCTTAGCTGGGGGCGATGGCTACACCTTC.

The chain is built from TRBV4-3 and TRBJ2-1, with 8 bases identical to TRBD2. The CDR3 contains 16 residues. CDR1 LGHNA and CDR2 YSLEER come from the germline V gene. V lost 2 bases to trimming and J lost 2 bases; unmatched junction nucleotides: 5. In DNA, the CDR3 is TGCGCCAGCAGCCAATATACGGGGGGGGCCTACAATGAGCAGTTCTTC. It codes for CASSQYTGGAYNEQFF.

The chain links TRBV13 to TRBJ2-3, with 9 bases fitting TRBD2. This CDR3 contains 17 residues. Germline assignment: CDR1 PRHDT and CDR2 FYEKMQ (reference sequence). V was pared by 5 bases and J by 5 bases, with 14 bases of the junction left unmatched. CDR3 sequence: CASSTTGTSRKGDTQYF. The CDR3 DNA reads as TGTGCCAGCAGCACAACCGGGACTAGCAGGAAGGGAGATACGCAGTATTTT. Drawing the rest from reference TRBV13 and TRBJ2-3, the complete variable domain is AAGVIQSPRHLIKEKRETATLKCYPIPRHDTVYWYQQGPGQDPQFLISFYEKMQSDKGSIPDRFSAQQFSDYHSELNMSSLELGDSALYFCASSTTGTSRKGDTQYFGPGTRLTVL.

The rearrangement uses TRBV6-5 and TRBJ1-3, with TRBD1 matching 7 bases. V shed 2 bases, J shed 0 bases, and the junction held 1 base outside the gene matches. The CDR3 is 15 amino acids. CDR1 is MNHEY, CDR2 SVGAGI, per germline. CDR3 nucleotide sequence: TGTGCCAGCAGTTACGACAGGGACTCTGGAAACACCATATATTTT. The encoded protein is CASSYDRDSGNTIYF.

The gene calls are TRBV19 and TRBJ2-2, with 9 bases identical to TRBD2. Germline CDR1 LNHDA, CDR2 SQIVND (reference sequence). The ends lost 8 bases at V and 6 bases at J; junction bases unmatched: 10. This CDR3 is built from 15 residues. CDR3: CASRIGTSIAGELFF. The DNA for the CDR3 is TGTGCCAGTCGCATCGGGACTAGCATCGCCGGGGAGCTGTTTTTT.